These 27 T cell receptor beta chains were sequenced from one sample in a study of OX40 agonist ivuxolimab in advanced cancers. TCRdb keeps only in-frame clones here, not all; method: immunoSEQ multiplex PCR. The sample holds over 55,000 clones, roughly 89% seen once. The sample in question was CD4+ or CD8+ T cells sorted from blood, obtained in a trial of the OX40 agonist ivuxolimab. These receptors originate from an adult with an advanced solid tumor such as melanoma, head and neck, liver or kidney cancer.

This clone appeared a few times. The chain joins TRBV21-1 to TRBJ1-6. TRBV21-1 is an annotated pseudogene. The CDR3 is 16 amino acids. CDR3 nucleotides: TGTGCCAGCAGCACGCTCGAGGGTCTGAATCATTCACCCCTCCACTTT. This sequence encodes CASSTLEGLNHSPLHF.

The rearrangement links TRBV2 to TRBJ1-2; 7 bases are a match to TRBD1. This CDR3 region has 17 residues. Per germline, CDR1 SNHLY and CDR2 FYNNEI. V dropped 0 bases and J dropped 4; count of bases not matched to a gene: 11. The DNA of the CDR3 is TGTGCCAGCAGTGAAGCTTCAACGCGACAGGGTGGCTATGGCTACACCTTC. Amino acid sequence: CASSEASTRQGGYGYTF.

The rearrangement links TRBV10-2 to TRBJ1-1; no clear D gene. Trimming took off 6 bases at V and 1 base at J, with 18 bases between the two ends. The CDR3 loop spans 16 amino acids. Germline V gene lookup returns CDR1 WSHSY and CDR2 SAAADI. CDR3 sequence: CASSVDARHANTEAFF. As DNA, the CDR3 is TGCGCCAGCAGCGTTGACGCAAGGCACGCGAACACTGAAGCTTTCTTT.

J is TRBJ1-4 and V is TRBV5-1, with D tentatively TRBD1 (6 bases). Germline-derived CDR1 and CDR2 are SGHRS and YFSETQ. The CDR3 is 14 residues long. Trimming stripped 0 bases from V and 11 bases from J, with 14 bases between. The CDR3 DNA sequence: TGCGCCAGCAGCTTGGCGGGGGCAAGGGGGAAACTGTTTTTT. It encodes CASSLAGARGKLFF.

In this sample, this clone turned up once. This rearrangement joins TRBV2 to TRBJ1-5; no clear D. Germline CDR1 SNHLY, CDR2 FYNNEI. CDR3 length: 12 amino acids. V gave up 5 bases and J gave up 7 bases, with 9 bases separating them. The CDR3 DNA follows: TGTGCCAGCAGTTTGGAAGCCCAGCCCCAGCATTTT. Its protein is CASSLEAQPQHF.

This clone has just one count. The rearrangement uses TRBV27 and TRBJ2-7; 9 bases map to TRBD2. With V trimmed by 2 bases and J by 7 bases, 15 bases remained unmatched. Germline CDR1 and CDR2: MNHEY and SMNVEV (reference sequence). The CDR3 has 17 residues. Here the CDR3 reads CASSLRLAVGGLREQYF. The CDR3 DNA reads as TGTGCCAGCAGTTTACGACTAGCGGTAGGAGGATTACGGGAGCAGTACTTC.

The chain recombines TRBV18 with TRBJ2-1; 8 bases match TRBD2. Trimming at V came to 3 bases and at J to 3 bases, leaving 7 bases not matched to a gene. CDR1 and CDR2 (germline): KGHSH, LQKENI. The CDR3 is 16 residues long. Here the CDR3 reads CASSPPSGSFYNEQFF. For the CDR3, the DNA is TGTGCCAGCTCACCGCCAAGCGGGAGTTTCTACAATGAGCAGTTCTTC.

This chain connects TRBV11-3 to TRBJ1-1, with D perhaps TRBD1 (5 bases). This CDR3 contains 14 residues. Germline CDR1 and CDR2: SGHNT and YENEEA. V was trimmed by 4 bases and J by 0 bases, leaving 9 bases between them. Here the CDR3 reads CASSSGGLNTEAFF. The CDR3 DNA reads as TGTGCCAGCAGCTCCGGGGGGTTGAACACTGAAGCTTTCTTT. The complete variable domain, with remaining parts taken from reference TRBV11-3 and TRBJ1-1, reads EAGVVQSPRYKIIEKKQPVAFWCNPISGHNTLYWYLQNLGQGPELLIRYENEEAVDDSQLPKDRFSAERLKGVDSTLKIQPAELGDSAVYLCASSSGGLNTEAFFGQGTRLTVV.

Here the CDR3 reads CASSPRVQSSYNEQFF. CDR3 nucleotide sequence: TGTGCCAGCTCACCACGGGTGCAGAGCTCCTACAATGAGCAGTTCTTC. V and J are TRBV18 and TRBJ2-1, with D uncertain. The CDR3 length is 16 residues. Trimming stripped 1 base from V and 0 bases from J, with 10 bases between. Germline CDR1 KGHSH, CDR2 LQKENI.

CDR3 loop: CAISDAGSDYGYTF. CDR3 in DNA: TGTGCCATCAGCGACGCAGGGTCTGACTATGGCTACACCTTC. The V call is TRBV10-3, the J call TRBJ1-2; tentative D call: TRBD1 (5 bases). Germline assignment: CDR1 ENHRY and CDR2 SYGVKD. The CDR3 contains 14 residues. V lost 6 bases and J lost 3, with 14 bases in between.

The J gene is TRBJ2-7, the V gene TRBV4-2; 8 positions match TRBD1. In germline, CDR1 is LGHNA, CDR2 YNFKEQ. Trimming took 0 bases from V and 7 from J; bases not matched to a gene: 8. The CDR3 length is 15 residues. The CDR3 loop reads CASSQDFQGAREQYF. The CDR3 DNA reads as TGTGCCAGCAGCCAAGATTTTCAGGGGGCTCGAGAGCAGTACTTC.

The rearrangement links TRBV19 to TRBJ2-5, with D possibly matching TRBD1 (5 bases). The CDR3 consists of 13 residues. V was shortened by 7 bases and J by 1 base, with 10 bases between the two germline ends. Germline lookup yields CDR1 LNHDA and CDR2 SQIVND (reference sequence). The CDR3 reads CASNTGFQETQYF. DNA for the CDR3: TGTGCCAGTAACACAGGATTCCAAGAGACCCAGTACTTC. The whole variable domain, filled in from reference TRBV19 and TRBJ2-5, reads DGGITQSPKYLFRKEGQNVTLSCEQNLNHDAMYWYRQDPGQGLRLIYYSQIVNDFQKGDIAEGYSVSREKKESFPLTVTSAQKNPTAFYLCASNTGFQETQYFGPGTRLLVL.

The chain has TRBV27 and TRBJ1-4, with D hard to call. The CDR3 has 13 amino acids. Trimming removed 7 bases from V and 8 bases from J, with 14 bases in between. The V gene's germline CDR1 is MNHEY and CDR2 SMNVEV (reference sequence). For the CDR3, the DNA is TGTGCCAGCAAATTCTTCGGTGGAGAAAAACTGTTTTTT. Protein sequence: CASKFFGGEKLFF.

The chain couples TRBV10-3 to TRBJ2-5; TRBD2 agrees at 10 bases. In germline, CDR1 is ENHRY, CDR2 SYGVKD. J lost 4 bases, V lost 11 bases, and 13 bases had no gene match. The CDR3 totals 15 residues. CDR3 loop: CASRQLAGEGETQYF. The CDR3 coding sequence is TGTGCCTCGCGTCAGCTAGCGGGAGAAGGAGAGACCCAGTACTTC.

This clone was found once. V usage is TRBV5-8 and J usage is TRBJ2-6, with D tentatively TRBD1 or TRBD2 (5 bases each). V was clipped by 4 bases and J by 1 base, with 18 bases between them. Germline CDR1 and CDR2: SGHTS and YDEGEE. The CDR3 is 18 residues long. CDR3: CASSATPGRLSGANVLTF. As DNA, the CDR3 is TGTGCCAGCAGCGCTACACCGGGACGGCTTTCTGGGGCCAACGTCCTGACTTTC.

The chain has TRBV4-3 and TRBJ1-1; D is possibly TRBD1 (5 bases). The germline V and J ends were trimmed by 0 bases and 11 bases, with 13 bases remaining between them. The CDR3 length is 13 residues. From germline, CDR1 is LGHNA and CDR2 YSLEER. The CDR3 is CASSQERRTRAFF. The CDR3 nucleotides read TGCGCCAGCAGCCAAGAACGACGGACACGGGCTTTCTTT.

This sequence joins TRBV14 and TRBJ2-1, with 9 bases fitting TRBD2. The V gene's germline CDR1 is SGHDN and CDR2 FVKESK. V trimming: 4 bases; J trimming: 8 bases; junction bases outside the gene matches: 15. The CDR3 totals 17 residues. CDR3 residues: CASSLPSSGGRAYEQFF. The CDR3 DNA is TGTGCCAGCAGCCTTCCCTCTAGTGGCGGGAGGGCCTATGAGCAGTTCTTC. Drawing the rest from reference TRBV14 and TRBJ2-1, the complete variable domain is EAGVTQFPSHSVIEKGQTVTLRCDPISGHDNLYWYRRVMGKEIKFLLHFVKESKQDESGMPNNRFLAERTGGTYSTLKVQPAELEDSGVYFCASSLPSSGGRAYEQFFGPGTRLTVL.

The chain links TRBV27 to TRBJ1-6; no definite D call. V lost 2 bases to trimming and J lost 8 bases, with 10 bases between them. Germline V gene lookup returns CDR1 MNHEY and CDR2 SMNVEV (reference sequence). The CDR3 spans 14 residues. The CDR3 loop reads CASSLNGSDSPLHF. As DNA, the CDR3 is TGTGCCAGCAGTTTAAACGGCTCCGATTCACCCCTCCACTTT.

V gene TRBV5-1 combines with J gene TRBJ2-5; 15 nucleotides agree with TRBD2. J was trimmed by 2 bases and V by 4 bases; bases with no gene match: 3. This CDR3 has 16 residues. The germline gives CDR1 SGHRS, CDR2 YFSETQ. The CDR3 here is CASSQGLAGGQETQYF. The CDR3 DNA sequence: TGCGCCAGCAGCCAGGGACTAGCGGGGGGACAAGAGACCCAGTACTTC.

This clone turned up a few times. This sequence joins TRBV7-2 and TRBJ1-5, with D possibly TRBD1 on 5 matching bases. V lost 6 bases and J 2 bases, leaving 17 bases between the germline ends. Germline CDR1 SGHTA, CDR2 FQGNSA. The CDR3 consists of 16 residues. CDR3 in amino acids: CASRLGGGGGNQPQHF. CDR3 nucleotides: TGTGCCAGCAGATTGGGTGGGGGGGGAGGCAATCAGCCCCAGCATTTT.

This chain links TRBV7-2 with TRBJ2-7; D perhaps matches TRBD2 (5 bases). V lost 4 bases and J 1 base, leaving 11 bases between the germline ends. Looked up from germline, CDR1 is SGHTA and CDR2 is FQGNSA. The CDR3 runs to 14 residues. For the CDR3, the DNA is TGTGCCAGCAGCTATGGGGAGAAGTCCTACGAGCAGTACTTC. Translating it yields CASSYGEKSYEQYF. The complete variable domain, with remaining parts taken from reference TRBV7-2 and TRBJ2-7, reads GAGVSQSPSNKVTEKGKDVELRCDPISGHTALYWYRQSLGQGLEFLIYFQGNSAPDKSGLPSDRFSAERTGGSVSTLTIQRTQQEDSAVYLCASSYGEKSYEQYFGPGTRLTVT.

The chain has TRBV6-1 and TRBJ2-7; TRBD2 is a possible D gene (6 bases). CDR3 length: 14 amino acids. Germline CDR1 and CDR2: MNHNS and SASEGT. Trimming removed 11 bases at V and 3 bases at J, with 20 bases between. CDR3 in amino acids: CAGGTRGLNYEQYF. The CDR3 DNA is TGTGCCGGGGGGACCCGGGGCCTAAACTACGAGCAGTACTTC.

V gene TRBV19 combines with J gene TRBJ2-7; 7 bases are shared with TRBD1. This CDR3 is 14 amino acids long. Germline V gives CDR1 LNHDA, CDR2 SQIVND (reference sequence). The V and J ends lost 2 bases and 2 bases, in that order; junction bases with no gene match: 3. The CDR3 DNA sequence: TGTGCCAGTAGTATAAGGGACAGACCCTACGAGCAGTACTTC. Its translation: CASSIRDRPYEQYF. The whole variable domain, remainder taken from reference TRBV19 and TRBJ2-7, is DGGITQSPKYLFRKEGQNVTLSCEQNLNHDAMYWYRQDPGQGLRLIYYSQIVNDFQKGDIAEGYSVSREKKESFPLTVTSAQKNPTAFYLCASSIRDRPYEQYFGPGTRLTVT.

The chain has TRBV18 and TRBJ1-1; TRBD1 matches at 8 bases. V was clipped by 4 bases and J by 11 bases; unmatched bases: 9. The CDR3 runs 13 residues. The germline V gene has CDR1 KGHSH and CDR2 LQKENI. The CDR3 here is CASSQRQGWEAFF. DNA for the CDR3: TGTGCCAGCTCACAACGACAGGGGTGGGAGGCTTTCTTT.

As DNA, the CDR3 is TGTGCCAGCAGCCTTACCAATAATTCACCCCTCCACTTT. This codes for CASSLTNNSPLHF. This sequence joins TRBV7-9 and TRBJ1-6; D gene unclear. The germline V and J ends were trimmed by 5 bases and 5 bases, with 7 bases remaining between them. The CDR3 has 13 amino acids. Germline values: CDR1 SEHNR, CDR2 FQNEAQ (reference sequence).

V is TRBV7-2 and J is TRBJ2-6, with a tentative D call TRBD2 (6 bases). V lost 0 bases, J lost 2 bases, and 11 bases lay in between. Germline-derived CDR1 and CDR2 are SGHTA and FQGNSA. The CDR3 is 17 amino acids. The CDR3 DNA follows: TGTGCCAGCAGCTTAGCGTACGGGGGTGCTGGGGCCAACGTCCTGACTTTC. This gives the protein CASSLAYGGAGANVLTF.

This chain joins TRBV29-1 and TRBJ2-5; TRBD2 is a possible D gene (6 bases). The CDR3 is 12 residues long. Germline CDR1 reads SQVTM; CDR2 reads ANQGSEA. With 8 bases removed from V and 2 bases from J, the gap between germline ends came to 12 bases. CDR3 sequence: CSIGTSQETQYF. Here the CDR3 DNA reads TGCAGCATCGGGACTTCTCAAGAGACCCAGTACTTC.